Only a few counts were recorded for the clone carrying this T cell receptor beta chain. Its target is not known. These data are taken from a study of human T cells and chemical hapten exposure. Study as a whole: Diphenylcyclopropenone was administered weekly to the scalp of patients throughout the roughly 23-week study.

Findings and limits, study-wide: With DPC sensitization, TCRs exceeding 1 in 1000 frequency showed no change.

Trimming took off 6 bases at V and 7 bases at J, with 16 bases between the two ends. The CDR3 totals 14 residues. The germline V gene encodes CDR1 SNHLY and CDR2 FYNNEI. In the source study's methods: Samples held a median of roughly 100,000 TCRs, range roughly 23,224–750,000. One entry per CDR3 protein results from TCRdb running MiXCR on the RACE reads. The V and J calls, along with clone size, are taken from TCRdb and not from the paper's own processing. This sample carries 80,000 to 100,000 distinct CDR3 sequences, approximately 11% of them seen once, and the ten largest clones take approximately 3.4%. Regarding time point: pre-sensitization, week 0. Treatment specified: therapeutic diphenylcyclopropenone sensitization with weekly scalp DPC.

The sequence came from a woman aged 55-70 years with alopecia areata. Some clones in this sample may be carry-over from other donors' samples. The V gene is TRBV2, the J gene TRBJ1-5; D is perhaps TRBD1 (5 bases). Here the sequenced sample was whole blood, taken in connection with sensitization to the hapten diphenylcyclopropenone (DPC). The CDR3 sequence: CASRGDGIPQPQHF. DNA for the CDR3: TGTGCCAGCAGGGGGGACGGGATCCCCCAGCCCCAGCATTTT.